This TCR beta chain emerged from a study of Ad26.COV2.S vaccination and SARS-CoV-2 variants. Study-level information: Trial arm assignment for the donor was COV1001 Ad26.COV2.S. In the study, Ad26.COV2.S was injected intramuscularly once, or twice 56 days apart.

The CDR3 sequence is 15 residues long. Germline CDR1 reads MGHDK; CDR2 reads SYGVNS. Trimming took 0 bases from V and 8 from J, leaving 13 bases between them. The repertoire was sequenced with immunoSEQ multiplex PCR; TCRdb's copy has only in-frame clones and lacks some. The sample lists about 440,000 clones, around 88% occurring once. Treatment noted: over 15 received Ad26.COV2.S at low or high dose, single or two shots; about 5 received placebo; per-sample allocation not given. At day 63 after the first vaccine or placebo injection, samples were drawn. Adults aged 18-55 years in Boston included the donor. Whole-study findings and limits: Similar non-spike TCR breadth was seen in vaccine and placebo recipients.

This clone came up once. Antigen: not known. The material sequenced was peripheral blood, taken in a trial of Ad26.COV2.S vaccine versus placebo. This receptor was obtained from a person aged 18-65 years who received the Ad26.COV2.S COVID-19 vaccine or a placebo. V and J are TRBV25-1 and TRBJ1-4; possible D gene TRBD1, 5 bases. The DNA for the CDR3 is TGTGCCAGCAGTGAATACGGGCGACAGTCCGAAAAACTGTTTTTT. This encodes CASSEYGRQSEKLFF.